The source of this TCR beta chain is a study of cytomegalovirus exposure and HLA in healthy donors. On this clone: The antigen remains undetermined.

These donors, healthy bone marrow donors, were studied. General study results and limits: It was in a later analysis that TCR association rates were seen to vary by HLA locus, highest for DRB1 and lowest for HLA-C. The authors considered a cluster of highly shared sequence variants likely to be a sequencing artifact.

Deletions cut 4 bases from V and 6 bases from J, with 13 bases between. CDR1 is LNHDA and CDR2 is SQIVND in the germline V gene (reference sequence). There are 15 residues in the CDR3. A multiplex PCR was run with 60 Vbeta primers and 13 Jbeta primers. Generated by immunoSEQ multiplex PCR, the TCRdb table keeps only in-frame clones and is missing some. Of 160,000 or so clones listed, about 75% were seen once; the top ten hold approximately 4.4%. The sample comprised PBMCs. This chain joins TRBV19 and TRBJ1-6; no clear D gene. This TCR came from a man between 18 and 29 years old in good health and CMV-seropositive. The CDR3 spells CASSTGEQFNSPLHF. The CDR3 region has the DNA TGTGCCAGTAGTACCGGGGAGCAGTTTAATTCACCCCTCCACTTT. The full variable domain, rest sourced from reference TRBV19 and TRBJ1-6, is DGGITQSPKYLFRKEGQNVTLSCEQNLNHDAMYWYRQDPGQGLRLIYYSQIVNDFQKGDIAEGYSVSREKKESFPLTVTSAQKNPTAFYLCASSTGEQFNSPLHFGNGTRLTVT.